Below, one T cell receptor beta chain is given with its context. Its antigen is still unknown. Sorted subsets were CFSE-labeled and cultured less than 6 days with allogeneic dendritic cells. These data are taken from a study of regulatory dendritic cells for organ transplantation. Study information: Regulatory dendritic cells were monocyte-derived, receiving vitamin D3 on days 0 and 4 and IL-10 on day 4. The study, taken as a whole, reports: Of resting T cell subsets, memory CD8+ had the most alloreactive clonotypes.

Clones were sequenced by immunoSEQ multiplex PCR, and TCRdb holds only the in-frame ones, with some missing. Of under 15,000 clones in the sample, around three fifths were seen once. V was clipped by 3 bases and J by 0 bases; unmatched bases: 11. The CDR3 is 18 residues long. The germline V gene has CDR1 LNHDA and CDR2 SQIVND (reference sequence). The TCR was taken from a human donor in good health. Material for sequencing was naive CD8+ T cells from blood cultured with dendritic cells. Subset indicated: CD45RA+ naive T cells. The J gene is TRBJ1-5, the V gene TRBV19; 7 nucleotides align to TRBD1. The CDR3 nucleotides read TGTGCCAGTAGTATGGACACTACGGGACAGTTTAGCAATCAGCCCCAGCATTTT. It translates to CASSMDTTGQFSNQPQHF.